This T cell receptor beta chain was sequenced during a study of monozygotic twins with inflammatory bowel disease. With eight separate reactions per sample, the authors made cDNA. TCRdb reanalyzed the 5' RACE reads, giving one entry per CDR3 protein sequence and no DNA. The listing contains about 210,000 distinct CDR3 sequences. The CDR3 is 15 amino acids. Germline CDR1 MNHEY, CDR2 SVGEGT. Findings of the study overall: The analysis failed to separate different T cell subtypes.

Investigators extracted total RNA from whole blood and did not sort T cells. Comments on this clonotype: Its antigen remains unidentified.

This rearrangement joins TRBV6-2 or TRBV6-3 to TRBJ2-1. Source material: blood. The sequence was obtained from a human donor with ulcerative colitis or Crohn's disease, or a healthy co-twin of an affected twin (not recorded which). CDR3 loop: CASSSLTSTYNEQFF.